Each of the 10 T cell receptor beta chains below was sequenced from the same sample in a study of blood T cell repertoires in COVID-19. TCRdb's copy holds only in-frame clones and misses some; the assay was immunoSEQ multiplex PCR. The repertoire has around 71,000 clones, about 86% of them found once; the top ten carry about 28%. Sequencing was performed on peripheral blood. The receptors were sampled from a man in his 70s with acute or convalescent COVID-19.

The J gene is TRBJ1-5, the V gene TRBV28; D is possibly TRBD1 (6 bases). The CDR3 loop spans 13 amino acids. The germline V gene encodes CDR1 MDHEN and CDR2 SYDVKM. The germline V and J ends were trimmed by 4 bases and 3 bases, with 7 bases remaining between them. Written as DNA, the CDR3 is TGTGCCAGCAGTTGGACAGACAATCAGCCCCAGCATTTT. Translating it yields CASSWTDNQPQHF.

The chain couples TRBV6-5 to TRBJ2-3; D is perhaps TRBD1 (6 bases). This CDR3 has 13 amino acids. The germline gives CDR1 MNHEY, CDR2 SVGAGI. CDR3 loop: CTCLNRGTDTQYF. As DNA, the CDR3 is TGTACTTGCTTGAACAGGGGCACAGATACGCAGTATTTT.

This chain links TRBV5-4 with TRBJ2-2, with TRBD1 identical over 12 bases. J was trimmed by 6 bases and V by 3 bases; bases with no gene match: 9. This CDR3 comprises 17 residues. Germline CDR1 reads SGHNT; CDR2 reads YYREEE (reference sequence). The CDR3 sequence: CASSSSKGQGAPGELFF. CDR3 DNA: TGTGCCAGCAGCTCATCTAAGGGACAGGGGGCGCCCGGGGAGCTGTTTTTT.

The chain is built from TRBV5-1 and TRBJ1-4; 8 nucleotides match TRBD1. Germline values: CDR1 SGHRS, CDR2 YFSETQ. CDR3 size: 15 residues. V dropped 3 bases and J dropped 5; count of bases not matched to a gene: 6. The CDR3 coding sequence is TGCGCCAGCAGCTCTCGGACAGGGAAAAATGAAAAACTGTTTTTT. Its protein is CASSSRTGKNEKLFF.

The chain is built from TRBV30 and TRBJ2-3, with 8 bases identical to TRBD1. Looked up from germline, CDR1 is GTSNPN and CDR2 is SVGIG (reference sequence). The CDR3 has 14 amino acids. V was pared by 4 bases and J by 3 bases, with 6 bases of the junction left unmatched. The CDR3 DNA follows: TGTGCCTGGATTGCGAACAGGGGGACAGATACGCAGTATTTT. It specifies CAWIANRGTDTQYF. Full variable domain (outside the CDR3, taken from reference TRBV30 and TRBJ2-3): SQTIHQWPATLVQPVGSPLSLECTVEGTSNPNLYWYRQAAGRGLQLLFYSVGIGQISSEVPQNLSASRPQDRQFILSSKKLLLSDSGFYLCAWIANRGTDTQYFGPGTRLTVL.

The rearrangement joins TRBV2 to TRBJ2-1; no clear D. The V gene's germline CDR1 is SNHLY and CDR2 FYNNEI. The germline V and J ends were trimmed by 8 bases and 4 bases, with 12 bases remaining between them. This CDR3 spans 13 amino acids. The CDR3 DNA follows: TGTGCCAGCTCATTTGCGGTTTACAATGAGCAGTTCTTC. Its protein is CASSFAVYNEQFF.

The CDR3 sequence: CASSPGGTEAFF. CDR3 in DNA: TGTGCCAGCAGTCCAGGGGGAACGGAAGCTTTCTTT. The chain carries TRBV7-9 and TRBJ1-1, with 7 nucleotides matching TRBD1. There are 12 residues in the CDR3. Looked up from germline, CDR1 is SEHNR and CDR2 is FQNEAQ (reference sequence). V was pared by 6 bases and J by 8 bases, with 6 bases of the junction left unmatched.

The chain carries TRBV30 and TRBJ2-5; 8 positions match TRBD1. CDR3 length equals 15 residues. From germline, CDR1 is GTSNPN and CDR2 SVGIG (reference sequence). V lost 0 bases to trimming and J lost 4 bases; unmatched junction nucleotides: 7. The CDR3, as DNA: TGTGCCTGGAGTGTGAGGACAGGGCTAGGAGAGACCCAGTACTTC. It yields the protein CAWSVRTGLGETQYF.

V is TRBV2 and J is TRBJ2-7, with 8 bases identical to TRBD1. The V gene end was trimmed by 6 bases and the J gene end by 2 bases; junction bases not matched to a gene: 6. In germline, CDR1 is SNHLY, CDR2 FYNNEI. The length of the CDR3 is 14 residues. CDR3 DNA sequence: TGTGCCAGCAGGGCGGGACAGGCCCCCTACGAGCAGTACTTC. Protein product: CASRAGQAPYEQYF.

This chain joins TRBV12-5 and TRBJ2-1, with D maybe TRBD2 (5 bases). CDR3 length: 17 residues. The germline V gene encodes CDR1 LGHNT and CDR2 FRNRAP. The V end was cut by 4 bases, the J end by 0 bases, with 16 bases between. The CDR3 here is CASGSSPYLSSYNEQFF. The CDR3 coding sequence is TGTGCTAGTGGTTCTAGCCCATACCTGTCCTCCTACAATGAGCAGTTCTTC.